These 9 T cell receptor beta chains were sequenced from one sample in a study of Ad26.COV2.S vaccination and SARS-CoV-2 variants. The data were produced by immunoSEQ multiplex PCR, yet TCRdb's version contains in-frame clones alone and is incomplete. There are about 440,000 clones in the sample; 87% occur only once, and roughly 13% lies in the top ten. Treatment here: over 15 received Ad26.COV2.S at low or high dose, single or two shots; about 5 received placebo; per-sample allocation not given. Material that was analyzed had been drawn on day 63 after the first vaccine or placebo injection. The material was peripheral blood, obtained in a trial of Ad26.COV2.S vaccine versus placebo. The source of these receptors is a person aged 18-65 years who received the Ad26.COV2.S COVID-19 vaccine or a placebo.

V and J are TRBV11-3 and TRBJ2-1, with D perhaps TRBD2 (6 bases). Trimming stripped 5 bases from V and 8 bases from J, with 16 bases between. The CDR3 consists of 14 residues. From germline, CDR1 is SGHNT and CDR2 YENEEA. This chain's CDR3 is CASSPGPGVDEQFF. CDR3 nucleotide sequence: TGTGCCAGCAGCCCTGGGCCGGGAGTCGATGAGCAGTTCTTC.

In the case of this clone: In the same sample, other DNA sequences code for this CDR3. The V and J genes are TRBV7-9 and TRBJ1-2; D gene unclear. This CDR3 has 13 residues. Looked up from germline, CDR1 is SEHNR and CDR2 is FQNEAQ (reference sequence). V was cut by 0 bases and J by 4 bases, with 6 bases left in between. CDR3 in amino acids: CASSLAGSYGYTF. The CDR3 coding sequence is TGTGCCAGCAGCTTAGCCGGGTCCTATGGCTACACCTTC. Looking up the rest from reference TRBV7-9 and TRBJ1-2 gives the full variable domain: DTGVSQNPRHKITKRGQNVTFRCDPISEHNRLYWYRQTLGQGPEFLTYFQNEAQLEKSRLLSDRFSAERPKGSFSTLEIQRTEQGDSAMYLCASSLAGSYGYTFGSGTRLTVV.

The rearrangement uses TRBV6-1 and TRBJ2-2; 7 positions agree with TRBD1. The germline CDR1 and CDR2 sequences are MNHNS and SASEGT. CDR3 length: 15 residues. V shed 6 bases and J 4 bases; nucleotides not matched to a gene: 8. The CDR3 region is CASRSTGLGTGELFF. Written as DNA, the CDR3 is TGTGCCAGCAGATCGACAGGGTTGGGCACCGGGGAGCTGTTTTTT.

The gene calls are TRBV7-3 and TRBJ2-1, with 9 bases matching TRBD2. This CDR3 contains 16 residues. V gave up 5 bases and J gave up 7 bases; unmatched junction bases: 12. Germline V gives CDR1 SGHTA, CDR2 FQGTGA. This chain's CDR3 is CASSRNSGSLWNEQFF. CDR3 bases: TGTGCCAGCAGCCGGAATAGCGGGAGCCTTTGGAATGAGCAGTTCTTC. Based on the CDR3 plus reference TRBV7-3 and TRBJ2-1, the full variable domain is GAGVSQTPSNKVTEKGKYVELRCDPISGHTALYWYRQSLGQGPEFLIYFQGTGAADDSGLPNDRFFAVRPEGSVSTLKIQRTERGDSAVYLCASSRNSGSLWNEQFFGPGTRLTVL.

The chain recombines TRBV29-1 with TRBJ2-7; no firm D call. CDR3 length equals 11 residues. V was cut by 6 bases and J by 7 bases, with 13 bases left in between. The germline V gene has CDR1 SQVTM and CDR2 ANQGSEA. CDR3 amino acids: CSVDTSGEQYF. The CDR3 DNA reads as TGCAGCGTCGACACCTCCGGGGAGCAGTACTTC.

This rearrangement joins TRBV30 to TRBJ1-1, with D perhaps matching TRBD1 (5 bases). Per the germline V gene, CDR1 is GTSNPN and CDR2 is SVGIG (reference sequence). The CDR3 runs to 13 residues. The V gene lost 3 bases and the J gene lost 5 bases, with 13 bases spanning the gap. CDR3 in DNA: TGTGCCTGGAGAGGGGACCTGGGGACTGAAGCTTTCTTT. As protein: CAWRGDLGTEAFF.

This clone came up a few times. The V and J genes are TRBV4-2 and TRBJ2-7; 7 nucleotides agree with TRBD2. V dropped 1 base and J dropped 5; count of bases not matched to a gene: 2. The CDR3 is made up of 13 amino acids. Germline-derived CDR1 and CDR2 are LGHNA and YNFKEQ. The chain's CDR3 is CASSQGTRDEQYF. CDR3 DNA sequence: TGTGCCAGCAGCCAAGGGACTAGAGACGAGCAGTACTTC.

This clone was recorded only once. CDR3 residues: CASTAGDRGYGYTF. As DNA, the CDR3 is TGTGCCAGCACCGCGGGGGACAGGGGCTATGGCTACACCTTC. The rearrangement links TRBV28 to TRBJ1-2; 10 bases align to TRBD1. CDR3 size: 14 residues. Germline V gene sequence: CDR1 MDHEN, CDR2 SYDVKM. With V trimmed by 7 bases and J by 4 bases, 6 bases remained unmatched.

The chain links TRBV19 to TRBJ2-1; 10 positions agree with TRBD2. With 4 bases clipped from V and 2 bases from J, the junction kept 14 bases outside the gene matches. The CDR3 totals 19 residues. Germline-derived CDR1 and CDR2 are LNHDA and SQIVND (reference sequence). CDR3 protein: CASSTPRLAGVGAYNEQFF. The DNA for the CDR3 is TGTGCCAGTAGTACCCCCCGGCTAGCGGGAGTGGGAGCCTACAATGAGCAGTTCTTC.